This TCR beta chain was sequenced in a study of CD8 T cells in Susac syndrome. Findings and limits, study-wide: The study recognized that the number of individuals in its TCR sequencing and HLA analysis was relatively small.

As regards this clonotype: Its specificity is unknown.

RNA totalling about 0.45 to 1 ug underwent reverse transcription with random hexamers. Each CDR3 protein is one row after TCRdb ran MiXCR on the immunoSEQ multiplex PCR reads. The profile shows some 130,000 distinct CDR3 sequences, about 95% of them singletons. The CDR3 has 12 amino acids. Germline loops: CDR1 DFQATT, CDR2 SNEGSKA (reference sequence). Trimming stripped 2 bases from V and 0 bases from J, with 4 bases between. Bulk CD8+ and CD4+ cells came from magnetic negative isolation; CD8+ TEMRA by FACS. The sequence was obtained from a human donor in good health. J is TRBJ1-1 and V is TRBV20-1; no clear D. The sequencing sample was made of CD4+ T cells from PBMCs. The CDR3 region has the DNA TGCAGTGCTAGATGGTTGAACACTGAAGCTTTCTTT. Protein product: CSARWLNTEAFF.